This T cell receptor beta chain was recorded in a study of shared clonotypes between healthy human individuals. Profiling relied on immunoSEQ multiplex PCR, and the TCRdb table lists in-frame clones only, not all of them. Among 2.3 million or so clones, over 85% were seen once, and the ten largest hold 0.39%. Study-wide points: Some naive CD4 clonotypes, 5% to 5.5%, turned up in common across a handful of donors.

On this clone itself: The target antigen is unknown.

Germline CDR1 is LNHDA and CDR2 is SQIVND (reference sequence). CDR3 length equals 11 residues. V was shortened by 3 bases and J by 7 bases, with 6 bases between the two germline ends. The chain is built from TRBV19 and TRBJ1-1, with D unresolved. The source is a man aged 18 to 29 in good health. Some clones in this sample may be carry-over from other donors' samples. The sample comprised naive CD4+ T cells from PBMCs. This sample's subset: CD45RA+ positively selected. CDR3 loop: CASSMSIEAFF. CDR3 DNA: TGTGCCAGTAGTATGAGCATTGAAGCTTTCTTT.